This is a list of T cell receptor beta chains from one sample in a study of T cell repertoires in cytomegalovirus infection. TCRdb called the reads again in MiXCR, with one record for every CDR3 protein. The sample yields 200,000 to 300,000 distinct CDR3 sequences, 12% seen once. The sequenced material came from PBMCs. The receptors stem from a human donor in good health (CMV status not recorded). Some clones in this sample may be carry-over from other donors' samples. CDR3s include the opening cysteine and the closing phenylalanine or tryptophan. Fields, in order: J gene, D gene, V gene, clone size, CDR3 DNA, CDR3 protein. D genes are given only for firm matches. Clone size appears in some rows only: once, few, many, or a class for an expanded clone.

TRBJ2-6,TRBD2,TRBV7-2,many,TGTGCCAGCAGCTCTCGACTAGCGGGAGGTATGGGGGCCAACGTCCTGACTTTC,CASSSRLAGGMGANVLTF
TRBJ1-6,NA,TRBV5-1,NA,TGCGCCAGCAGCTTGGATTTGGGAGAAAGAAATTCACCCCTCCACTTT,CASSLDLGERNSPLHF
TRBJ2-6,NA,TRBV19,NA,TGTGCCAGTATGTCCGGCAGGGAACGTGTCGTCCTGACTTTC,CASMSGRERVVLTF
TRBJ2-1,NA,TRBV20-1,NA,TGCAGTGCTAGATTGGCTAGCGAGGTCGATGAGCAGTTCTTC,CSARLASEVDEQFF
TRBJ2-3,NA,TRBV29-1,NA,TGCAGCGTTGAACCAACTAGCACAGATACGCAGTATTTT,CSVEPTSTDTQYF
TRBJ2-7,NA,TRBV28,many,TGTGCCAGCAGTCCCCCACGGTTCTACGAGCAGTACTTC,CASSPPRFYEQYF
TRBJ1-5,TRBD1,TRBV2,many,TGTGCCAGCAGTACCGACAGGGGGTGGAATCAGCCCCAGCATTTT,CASSTDRGWNQPQHF
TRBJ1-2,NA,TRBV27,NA,TGTGCCAGCACCCGGGTCGCCACCCCGGGATATGGCTACACCTTC,CASTRVATPGYGYTF
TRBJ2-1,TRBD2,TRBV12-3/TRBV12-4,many,TGTGCCAGCAGTTTTCTGGCTAGCGGGGTAACTGAGCAGTTCTTC,CASSFLASGVTEQFF
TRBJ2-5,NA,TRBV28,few,TGTGCCAGCAGCGAGGGGTACCGAGAGACCCAGTACTTC,CASSEGYRETQYF
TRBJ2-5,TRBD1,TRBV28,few,TGTGCCCACACCTCGACAGGGGTAGAGACCCAGTACTTC,CAHTSTGVETQYF
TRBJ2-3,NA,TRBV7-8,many,TGTGCCAGCAGCTTGGGCCTAGGGGCGAACACAGATACGCAGTATTTT,CASSLGLGANTDTQYF
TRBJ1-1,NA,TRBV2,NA,TGTGCCAGCAGTGGGGGGTCCACAACTTTCTTT,CASSGGSTTFF
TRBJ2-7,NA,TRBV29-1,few,TGCAGCCCGATCCCCTTTCTCGGGAGAAACGAGCAGTACTTC,CSPIPFLGRNEQYF
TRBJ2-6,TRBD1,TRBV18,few,TGTGCCAGCTCACCGTGGACAGGGAACTCTGGGGCCAACGTCCTGACTTTC,CASSPWTGNSGANVLTF
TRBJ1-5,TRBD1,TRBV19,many,TGTGCCAGTAGTATAGAAGGGGGCGACAATCAGCCCCAGCATTTT,CASSIEGGDNQPQHF
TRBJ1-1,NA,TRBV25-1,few,TGTGCCAGCAGCCGTCTGGAGGTGAACACTGAAGCTTTCTTT,CASSRLEVNTEAFF
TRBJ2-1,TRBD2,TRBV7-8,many,TGTGCCAGCAGCACCTTGACTAGCTCGAGTGAGCAGTTCTTC,CASSTLTSSSEQFF
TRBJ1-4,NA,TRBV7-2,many,TGTGCCAGCAGCTTATCCTCGGCGGGGGCTAATGAAAAACTGTTTTTT,CASSLSSAGANEKLFF
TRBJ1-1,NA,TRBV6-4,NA,TGTGCCAGCTCTAAGGAAAAGAACACTGAAGCTTTCTTT,CASSKEKNTEAFF
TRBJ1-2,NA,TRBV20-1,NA,TGCAGTGCTACAGGGAGGAGCTTCGGCTACACCTTC,CSATGRSFGYTF
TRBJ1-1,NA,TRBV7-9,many,TGTGCCAGCAGCTTAGAGGCGAGAAACACTGAAGCTTTCTTT,CASSLEARNTEAFF
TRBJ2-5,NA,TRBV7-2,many,TGTGCCAGCAGCTTAGCTAGCTTGAGGGAGACCCAGTACTTC,CASSLASLRETQYF
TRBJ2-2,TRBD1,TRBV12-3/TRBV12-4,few,TGTGCCAGCACCCCGGGACAGGGGTACACCGGGGAGCTGTTTTTT,CASTPGQGYTGELFF
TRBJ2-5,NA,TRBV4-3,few,TGCGCCAGCAGCCAAGATCTCAGGACGGAGACCCAGTACTTC,CASSQDLRTETQYF
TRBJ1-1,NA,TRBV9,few,TGTGCCAGCAGCGTAGGGGGAGGGCATAACACTGAAGCTTTCTTT,CASSVGGGHNTEAFF
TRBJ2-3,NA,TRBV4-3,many,TGCGCCAGCAGCCAAGGAGGGTCCGCCGCAGATACGCAGTATTTT,CASSQGGSAADTQYF
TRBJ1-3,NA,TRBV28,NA,TGTGCCAGCAGTTTAGCCAGCGACTCTGGAAACACCATATATTTT,CASSLASDSGNTIYF
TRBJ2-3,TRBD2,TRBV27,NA,TGTGCCAGCAGTTTAAGACGGCTAGCGGGAGGGGCAGATACGCAGTATTTT,CASSLRRLAGGADTQYF
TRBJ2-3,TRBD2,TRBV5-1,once,TGCGCCAGCAGCCTCGCCGGGACTAGCGGAACAGATACGCAGTATTTT,CASSLAGTSGTDTQYF
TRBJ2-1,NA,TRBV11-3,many,TGTGCCAGCAGCGCCACAGCTCCCTCCTACAATGAGCAGTTCTTC,CASSATAPSYNEQFF
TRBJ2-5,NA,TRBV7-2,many,TGTGCCAGTAAGGGGGGGGACCAAGAGACCCAGTACTTC,CASKGGDQETQYF
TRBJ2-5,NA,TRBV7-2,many,TGTGCCAGCAGCTCGACAAAGGGGGTAGGGGAGACCCAGTACTTC,CASSSTKGVGETQYF
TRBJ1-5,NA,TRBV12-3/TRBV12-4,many,TGTGCCAGCAGTTCTACGGGGGGCGTAAAGCCCCAGCATTTT,CASSSTGGVKPQHF
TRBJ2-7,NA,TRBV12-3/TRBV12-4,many,TGTGCCAGCCTAAAGGGGCTACCTGGGGACGAGCAGTACTTC,CASLKGLPGDEQYF
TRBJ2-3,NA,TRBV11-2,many,TGTGCCAGCACCAGGGGGGCTCCAGATACGCAGTATTTT,CASTRGAPDTQYF
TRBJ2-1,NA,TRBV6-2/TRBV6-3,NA,TGTGCCGGGCGGAGGGGGTCCACCTACAATGAGCAGTTCTTC,CAGRRGSTYNEQFF